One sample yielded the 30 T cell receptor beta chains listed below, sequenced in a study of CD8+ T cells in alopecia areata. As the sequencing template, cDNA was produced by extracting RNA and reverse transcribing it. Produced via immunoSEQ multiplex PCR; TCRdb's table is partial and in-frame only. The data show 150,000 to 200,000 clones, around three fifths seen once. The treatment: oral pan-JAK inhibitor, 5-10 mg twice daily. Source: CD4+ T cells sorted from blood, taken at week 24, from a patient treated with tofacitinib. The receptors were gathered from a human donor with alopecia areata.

CDR3 DNA sequence: TGTGCCAGCAGCCTTTTATCAGATACGCAGTATTTT. Residues: CASSLLSDTQYF. This rearrangement joins TRBV7-2 to TRBJ2-3; D gene ambiguous. The CDR3 covers 12 residues. V lost 5 bases and J 4 bases, leaving 7 bases between the germline ends. The V gene's germline CDR1 is SGHTA and CDR2 FQGNSA.

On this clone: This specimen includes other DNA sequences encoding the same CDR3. The CDR3: CASSVETDTQYF. The CDR3 DNA reads TGTGCCAGCAGCGTGGAGACAGATACGCAGTATTTT. This chain links TRBV9 with TRBJ2-3, with unresolved D. V was trimmed by 2 bases and J by 3 bases, leaving 4 bases between them. The CDR3 contains 12 residues. CDR1 and CDR2 from the germline V gene are SGDLS and YYNGEE.

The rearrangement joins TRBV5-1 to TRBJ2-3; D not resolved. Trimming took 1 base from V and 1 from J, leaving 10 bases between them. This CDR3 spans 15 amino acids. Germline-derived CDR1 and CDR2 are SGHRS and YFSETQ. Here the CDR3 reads CASSLLSRGTDTQYF. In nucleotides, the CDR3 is TGCGCCAGCAGCTTGCTGTCCCGGGGCACAGATACGCAGTATTTT. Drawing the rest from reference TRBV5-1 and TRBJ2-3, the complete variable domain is KAGVTQTPRYLIKTRGQQVTLSCSPISGHRSVSWYQQTPGQGLQFLFEYFSETQRNKGNFPGRFSGRQFSNSRSEMNVSTLELGDSALYLCASSLLSRGTDTQYFGPGTRLTVL.

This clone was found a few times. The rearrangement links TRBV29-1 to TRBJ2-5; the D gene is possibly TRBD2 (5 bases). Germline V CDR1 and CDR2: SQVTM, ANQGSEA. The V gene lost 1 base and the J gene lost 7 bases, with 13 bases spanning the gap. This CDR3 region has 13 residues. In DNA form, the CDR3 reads TGCAGCGTTGAAGGTGCCGGGGATCGGACCCAGTACTTC. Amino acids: CSVEGAGDRTQYF. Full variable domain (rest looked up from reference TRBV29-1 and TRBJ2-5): SAVISQKPSRDICQRGTSLTIQCQVDSQVTMMFWYRQQPGQSLTLIATANQGSEATYESGFVIDKFPISRPNLTFSTLTVSNMSPEDSSIYLCSVEGAGDRTQYFGPGTRLLVL.

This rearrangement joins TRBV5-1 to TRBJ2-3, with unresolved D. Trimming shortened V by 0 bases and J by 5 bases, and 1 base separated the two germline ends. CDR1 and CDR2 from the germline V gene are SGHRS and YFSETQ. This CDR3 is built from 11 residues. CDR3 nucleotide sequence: TGCGCCAGCAGCTTGGTAGATACGCAGTATTTT. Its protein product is CASSLVDTQYF.

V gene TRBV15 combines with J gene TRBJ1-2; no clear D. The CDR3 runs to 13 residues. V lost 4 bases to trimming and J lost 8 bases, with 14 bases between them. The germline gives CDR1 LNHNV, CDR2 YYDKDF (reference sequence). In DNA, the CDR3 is TGTGCCACCAGCAACGGAGGGCAGAACGGCTACACCTTC. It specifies CATSNGGQNGYTF.

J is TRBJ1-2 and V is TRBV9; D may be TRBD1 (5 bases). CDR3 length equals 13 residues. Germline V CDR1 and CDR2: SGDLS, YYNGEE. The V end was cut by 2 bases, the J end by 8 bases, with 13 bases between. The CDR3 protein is CASSVVEGSGYTF. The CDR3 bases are TGTGCCAGCAGCGTGGTGGAGGGGAGCGGCTACACCTTC.

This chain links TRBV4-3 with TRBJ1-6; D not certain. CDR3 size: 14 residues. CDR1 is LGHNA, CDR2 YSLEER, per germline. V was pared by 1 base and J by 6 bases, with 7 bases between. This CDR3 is CASSQALPNSPLHF. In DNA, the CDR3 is TGCGCCAGCAGCCAAGCCCTTCCTAATTCACCCCTCCACTTT.

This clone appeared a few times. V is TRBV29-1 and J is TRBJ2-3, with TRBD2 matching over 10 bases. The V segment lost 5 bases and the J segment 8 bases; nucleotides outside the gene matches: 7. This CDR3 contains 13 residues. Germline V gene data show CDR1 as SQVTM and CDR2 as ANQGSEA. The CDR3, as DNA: TGCAGCGTTTTCCTAGCGGGGGCGGGTACGCAGTATTTT. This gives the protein CSVFLAGAGTQYF.

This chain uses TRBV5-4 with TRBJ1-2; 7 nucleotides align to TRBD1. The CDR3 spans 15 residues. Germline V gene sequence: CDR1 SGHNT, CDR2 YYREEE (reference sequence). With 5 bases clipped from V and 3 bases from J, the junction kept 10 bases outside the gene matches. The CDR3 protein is CASRSGRGDDYGYTF. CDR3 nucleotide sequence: TGTGCCAGCAGGTCGGGCAGGGGGGATGACTATGGCTACACCTTC.

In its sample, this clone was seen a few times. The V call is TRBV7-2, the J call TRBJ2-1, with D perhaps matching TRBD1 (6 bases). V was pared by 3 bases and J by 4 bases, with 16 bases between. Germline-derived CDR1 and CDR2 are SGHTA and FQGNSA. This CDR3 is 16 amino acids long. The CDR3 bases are TGTGCCAGCAGCTTGGGGGCACAGGGTTTTTACAATGAGCAGTTCTTC. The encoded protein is CASSLGAQGFYNEQFF.

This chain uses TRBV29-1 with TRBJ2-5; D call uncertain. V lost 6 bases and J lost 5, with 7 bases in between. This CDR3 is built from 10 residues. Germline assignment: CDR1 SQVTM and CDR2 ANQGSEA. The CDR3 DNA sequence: TGCAGCGTGTCCGTGGAGACCCAGTACTTC. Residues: CSVSVETQYF.

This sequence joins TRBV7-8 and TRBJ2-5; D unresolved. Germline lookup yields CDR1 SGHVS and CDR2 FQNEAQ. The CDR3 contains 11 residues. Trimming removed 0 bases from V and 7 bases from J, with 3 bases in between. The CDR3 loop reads CASSLAGTQYF. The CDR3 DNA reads TGTGCCAGCAGCTTAGCCGGGACCCAGTACTTC.

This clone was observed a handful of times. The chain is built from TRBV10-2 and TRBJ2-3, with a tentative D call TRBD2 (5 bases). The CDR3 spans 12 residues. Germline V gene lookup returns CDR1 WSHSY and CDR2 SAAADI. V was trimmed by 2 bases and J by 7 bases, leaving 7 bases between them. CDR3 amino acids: CASSEGGNTQYF. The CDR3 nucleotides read TGCGCCAGCAGTGAGGGAGGTAATACGCAGTATTTT.

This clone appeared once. The CDR3 nucleotides are TGTGCCAGCAGCTTGACGGGGGCCCTACTGAACGATGAGCAGTTCTTC. This gives the protein CASSLTGALLNDEQFF. J is TRBJ2-1 and V is TRBV7-6; either TRBD1 or TRBD2 may supply D (6 bases each). Trimming took off 3 bases at V and 8 bases at J, with 20 bases between the two ends. There are 16 residues in the CDR3. Per germline, CDR1 SGHVS and CDR2 FNYEAQ.

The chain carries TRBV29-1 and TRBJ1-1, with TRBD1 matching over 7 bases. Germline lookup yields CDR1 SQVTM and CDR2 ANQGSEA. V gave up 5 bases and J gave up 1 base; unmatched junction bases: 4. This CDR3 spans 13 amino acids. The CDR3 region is CSVQGQSNTEAFF. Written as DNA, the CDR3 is TGCAGCGTTCAGGGACAGTCGAACACTGAAGCTTTCTTT.

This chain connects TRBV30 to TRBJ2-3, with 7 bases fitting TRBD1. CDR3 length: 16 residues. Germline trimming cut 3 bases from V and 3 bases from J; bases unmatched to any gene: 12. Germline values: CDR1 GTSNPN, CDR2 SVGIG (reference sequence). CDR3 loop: CAWSPLGGQTTDTQYF. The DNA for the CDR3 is TGTGCCTGGAGCCCCCTAGGGGGCCAGACTACAGATACGCAGTATTTT.

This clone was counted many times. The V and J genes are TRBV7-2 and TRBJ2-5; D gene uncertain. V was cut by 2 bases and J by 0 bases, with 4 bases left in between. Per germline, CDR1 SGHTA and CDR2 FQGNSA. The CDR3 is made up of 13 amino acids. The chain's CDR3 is CASSLQYQETQYF. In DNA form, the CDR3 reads TGTGCCAGCAGCTTACAGTACCAAGAGACCCAGTACTTC.

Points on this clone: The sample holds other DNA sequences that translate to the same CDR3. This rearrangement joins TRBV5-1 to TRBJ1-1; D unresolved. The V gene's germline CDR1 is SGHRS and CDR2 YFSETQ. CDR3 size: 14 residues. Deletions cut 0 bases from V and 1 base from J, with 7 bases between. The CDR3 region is CASSLAGGNTEAFF. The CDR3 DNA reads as TGCGCCAGCAGCTTGGCCGGCGGGAACACTGAAGCTTTCTTT.

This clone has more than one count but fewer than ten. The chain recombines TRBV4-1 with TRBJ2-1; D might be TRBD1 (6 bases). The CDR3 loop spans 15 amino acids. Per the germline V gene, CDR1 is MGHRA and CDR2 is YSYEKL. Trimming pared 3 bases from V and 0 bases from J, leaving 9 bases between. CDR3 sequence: CASSHPGHSYNEQFF. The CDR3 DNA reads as TGCGCCAGCAGCCATCCGGGACACTCCTACAATGAGCAGTTCTTC.

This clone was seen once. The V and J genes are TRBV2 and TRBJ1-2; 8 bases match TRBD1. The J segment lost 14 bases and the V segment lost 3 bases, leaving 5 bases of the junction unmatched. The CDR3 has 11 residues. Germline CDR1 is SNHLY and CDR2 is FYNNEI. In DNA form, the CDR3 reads TGTGCCAGCAGTGATCGCAGGGGGCAAACCTTC. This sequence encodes CASSDRRGQTF. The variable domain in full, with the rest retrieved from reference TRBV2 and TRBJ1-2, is EPEVTQTPSHQVTQMGQEVILRCVPISNHLYFYWYRQILGQKVEFLVSFYNNEISEKSEIFDDQFSVERPDGSNFTLKIRSTKLEDSAMYFCASSDRRGQTFGSGTRLTVV.

The CDR3 sequence: CASSTGQGAEVKNIQYF. In DNA form, the CDR3 reads TGTGCCAGCAGCACGGGACAGGGGGCGGAGGTCAAAAACATTCAGTACTTC. The V gene is TRBV5-8, the J gene TRBJ2-4; 12 bases map to TRBD1. The V segment lost 4 bases and the J segment 3 bases; nucleotides outside the gene matches: 8. There are 17 residues in the CDR3. Germline CDR1 reads SGHTS; CDR2 reads YDEGEE.

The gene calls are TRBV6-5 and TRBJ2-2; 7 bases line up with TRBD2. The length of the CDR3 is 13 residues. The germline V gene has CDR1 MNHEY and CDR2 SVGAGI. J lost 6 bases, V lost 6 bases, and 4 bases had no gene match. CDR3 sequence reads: CASRRLASGELFF. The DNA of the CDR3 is TGTGCCAGCAGGCGACTAGCCTCCGGGGAGCTGTTTTTT.

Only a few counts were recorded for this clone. The CDR3 reads CSWGNTEAFF. The DNA of the CDR3 is TGCAGTTGGGGGAACACTGAAGCTTTCTTT. The rearrangement links TRBV29-1 to TRBJ1-1; D is unclear. CDR1 is SQVTM and CDR2 is ANQGSEA in the germline V gene. The CDR3 is 10 residues long.

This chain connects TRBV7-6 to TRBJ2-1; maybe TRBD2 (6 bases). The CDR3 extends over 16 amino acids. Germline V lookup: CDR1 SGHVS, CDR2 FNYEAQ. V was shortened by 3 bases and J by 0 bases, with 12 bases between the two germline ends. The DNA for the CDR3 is TGTGCCAGCAGCTTCGCGGGGTCGAGCTCCTACAATGAGCAGTTCTTC. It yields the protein CASSFAGSSSYNEQFF.

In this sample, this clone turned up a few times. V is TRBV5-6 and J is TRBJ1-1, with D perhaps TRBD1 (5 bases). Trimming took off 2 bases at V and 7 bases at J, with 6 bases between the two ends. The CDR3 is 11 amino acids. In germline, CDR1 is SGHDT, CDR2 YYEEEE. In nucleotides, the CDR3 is TGTGCCAGCAGCTTTGACAGTGAAGCTTTCTTT. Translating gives CASSFDSEAFF. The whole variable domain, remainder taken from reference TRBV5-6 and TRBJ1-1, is DAGVTQSPTHLIKTRGQQVTLRCSPKSGHDTVSWYQQALGQGPQFIFQYYEEEERQRGNFPDRFSGHQFPNYSSELNVNALLLGDSALYLCASSFDSEAFFGQGTRLTVV.

CDR3 sequence: CSVGGGVPGANVLTF. The CDR3 DNA reads TGCAGCGTAGGGGGAGGGGTTCCCGGGGCCAACGTCCTGACTTTC. The chain employs TRBV29-1 and TRBJ2-6; D is possibly TRBD2 (7 bases). The CDR3 length is 15 residues. Germline CDR1 and CDR2: SQVTM and ANQGSEA. Trimming removed 6 bases at V and 4 bases at J, with 16 bases between.

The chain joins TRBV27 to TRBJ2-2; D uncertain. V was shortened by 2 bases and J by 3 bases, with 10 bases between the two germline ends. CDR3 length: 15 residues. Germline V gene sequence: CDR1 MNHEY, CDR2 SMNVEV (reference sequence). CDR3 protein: CASSLALGHTGELFF. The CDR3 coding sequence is TGTGCCAGCAGTTTAGCACTCGGGCACACCGGGGAGCTGTTTTTT.

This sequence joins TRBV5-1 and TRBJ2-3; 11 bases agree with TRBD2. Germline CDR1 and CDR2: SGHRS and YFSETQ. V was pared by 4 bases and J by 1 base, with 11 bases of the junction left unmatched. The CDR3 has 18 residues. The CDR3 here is CASSPHLTSGDRTDTQYF. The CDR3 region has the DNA TGCGCCAGCAGCCCACACTTGACTAGCGGGGACCGCACAGATACGCAGTATTTT. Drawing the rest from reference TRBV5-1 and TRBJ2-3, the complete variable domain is KAGVTQTPRYLIKTRGQQVTLSCSPISGHRSVSWYQQTPGQGLQFLFEYFSETQRNKGNFPGRFSGRQFSNSRSEMNVSTLELGDSALYLCASSPHLTSGDRTDTQYFGPGTRLTVL.

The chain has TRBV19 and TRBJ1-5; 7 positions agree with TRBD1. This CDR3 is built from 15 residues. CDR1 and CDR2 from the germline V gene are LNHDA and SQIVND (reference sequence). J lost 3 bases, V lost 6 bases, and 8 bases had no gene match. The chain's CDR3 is CASRAGTALNQPQHF. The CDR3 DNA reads TGTGCCAGTAGGGCCGGGACAGCACTCAATCAGCCCCAGCATTTT.